Sequencing of this TCR beta chain was carried out in a study of blood T cell repertoires in COVID-19. Profiled with immunoSEQ multiplex PCR; TCRdb holds only in-frame clones, not every one. This repertoire shows roughly 250,000 clones, around 87% found once; its top ten account for 2% to 2.5%. V lost 0 bases, J lost 4 bases, and 12 bases lay in between. The CDR3 sequence is 15 residues long. The germline V gene has CDR1 SGHVS and CDR2 FNYEAQ. The chain is built from TRBV7-6 and TRBJ1-2; D unclear. Sample: peripheral blood. The TCR originated in a woman aged 45-59 years with acute or convalescent COVID-19. The chain's CDR3 is CASSLAPASTYGYTF. DNA of the CDR3: TGTGCCAGCAGCTTAGCGCCAGCGTCTACCTATGGCTACACCTTC.